What follows are 5 T cell receptor beta chains derived from one specimen sequenced in a study of blood T cells in healthy people across ages. Sample-barcoded 5' priming and a J-beta primer mix drove a second PCR of about 7 to 12 cycles. TCRdb passed the 5' RACE reads through MiXCR, listing each CDR3 protein once. The sample includes approximately 780,000 distinct CDR3 sequences, under 30% of them seen just once. The same data also contributed to another study, on T cells of mothers and their children.

Sequencing was performed on blood. The receptors were sampled from a boy aged 5-17 years in good health.

The chain combines TRBV28 with TRBJ1-5, with D possibly matching TRBD1 (5 bases). The V gene's germline CDR1 is MDHEN and CDR2 SYDVKM. The CDR3 is 16 amino acids. Trimming pared 4 bases from V and 3 bases from J, leaving 16 bases between. The CDR3 coding sequence is TGTGCCAGCAGTTCTTTAGGGACCCAGGCCAATCAGCCCCAGCATTTT. It is translated as CASSSLGTQANQPQHF.

This clonotype was observed a few times. The V call is TRBV2, the J call TRBJ2-2; no definite D call. The germline V gene encodes CDR1 SNHLY and CDR2 FYNNEI. The V end was cut by 6 bases, the J end by 8 bases, with 7 bases between. The CDR3 has 11 residues. The CDR3 sequence: CASSLRGELFF. In DNA form, the CDR3 reads TGTGCCAGCAGCCTCAGGGGGGAGCTGTTTTTT.

This clonotype was detected a few times. The chain links TRBV27 to TRBJ1-4, with D possibly matching TRBD1 (6 bases). The germline V gene has CDR1 MNHEY and CDR2 SMNVEV (reference sequence). Trimming removed 4 bases from V and 1 base from J, with 10 bases in between. The CDR3 consists of 15 residues. Here the CDR3 reads CASSSGAGTNEKLFF. CDR3 DNA: TGTGCCAGCAGTTCAGGGGCGGGAACTAATGAAAAACTGTTTTTT.

The V gene is TRBV12-3 or TRBV12-4, the J gene TRBJ1-5; D is ambiguous. V was trimmed by 4 bases and J by 0 bases, leaving 10 bases between them. The CDR3 sequence is 15 residues long. The CDR3 reads CASSSLLGSNQPQHF. CDR3 DNA sequence: TGTGCCAGCAGTTCCCTTTTGGGTAGCAATCAGCCCCAGCATTTT.

The chain uses TRBV4-2 and TRBJ2-3; 7 bases map to TRBD2. The CDR3 covers 17 residues. Trimming cost V 3 bases and J 2 bases; bases outside gene matches: 11. Per germline, CDR1 LGHNA and CDR2 YNFKEQ. CDR3 DNA: TGTGCCAGCAGCCAGGGTTCTAGCGGCGTATACACAGATACGCAGTATTTT. Its protein product is CASSQGSSGVYTDTQYF.